One and the same sample provided the 15 T cell receptor beta chains below, sequenced in a study of CD8 T cells in ankylosing spondylitis. A single record per CDR3 protein comes from TCRdb applying MiXCR to the 5' RACE reads. The data show approximately 200,000 distinct CDR3 sequences, around 13% seen once. The sequencing input was blood, either unsorted or a sorted T cell fraction (not recorded which). The source of these receptors is a female donor with ankylosing spondylitis or in good health (not recorded which).

The sample holds a few counts of this clonotype. The V and J genes are TRBV27 and TRBJ1-1; D perhaps matches TRBD1 (5 bases). From germline, CDR1 is MNHEY and CDR2 SMNVEV (reference sequence). This CDR3 has 15 amino acids. Trimming took off 5 bases at V and 5 bases at J, with 18 bases between the two ends. This chain's CDR3 is CASSTLQAPETEAFF. As DNA, the CDR3 is TGTGCCAGCAGTACCCTACAGGCCCCGGAGACTGAAGCTTTCTTT.

This clonotype came up a few times. The rearrangement links TRBV4-1 to TRBJ1-2; weak D call: TRBD1 (5 bases). V lost 9 bases and J lost 4, with 15 bases in between. The germline V gene has CDR1 MGHRA and CDR2 YSYEKL. This CDR3 spans 13 amino acids. The CDR3 DNA follows: TGCGCCAGACCGAGGAAGGGGAGCTATGGCTACACCTTC. Amino acids: CARPRKGSYGYTF.

This clonotype was seen only a few times. The chain is built from TRBV20-1 and TRBJ2-5; possible D gene TRBD1, 5 bases. The germline V gene has CDR1 DFQATT and CDR2 SNEGSKA (reference sequence). Deletions cut 6 bases from V and 2 bases from J, with 10 bases between. This CDR3 is 12 amino acids long. The CDR3 protein is CSASPGQETQYF. In DNA, the CDR3 is TGCAGTGCCTCCCCAGGGCAAGAGACCCAGTACTTC.

This clonotype was counted ten times or more. The chain couples TRBV9 to TRBJ2-3; the match to TRBD2 covers 7 bases. Per the germline V gene, CDR1 is SGDLS and CDR2 is YYNGEE. The length of the CDR3 is 16 residues. V gave up 0 bases and J gave up 2 bases; unmatched junction bases: 6. CDR3 coding DNA: TGTGCCAGCAGCGTAGGGGTAGCGGGTATCACAGATACGCAGTATTTT. It yields the protein CASSVGVAGITDTQYF.

This clonotype was recorded a few times. This chain's CDR3 is CASLTSGHTDTQYF. As DNA, the CDR3 is TGTGCCAGCCTGACTAGCGGTCACACAGATACGCAGTATTTT. The chain has TRBV7-2 and TRBJ2-3, with 9 bases fitting TRBD2. Germline CDR1 reads SGHTA; CDR2 reads FQGNSA. V lost 8 bases, J lost 2 bases, and 5 bases stayed unmatched. The CDR3 runs 14 residues.

This clonotype was observed at least ten times. The chain has TRBV6-5 and TRBJ1-2, with D possibly being TRBD1 (5 bases). Per germline, CDR1 MNHEY and CDR2 SVGAGI. V lost 2 bases and J lost 8, with 9 bases in between. This CDR3 is 12 amino acids long. The CDR3 region is CASSYNKGGYTF. The CDR3, as DNA: TGTGCCAGCAGTTACAACAAGGGGGGCTACACCTTC.

J is TRBJ2-1 and V is TRBV30; D is undetermined. Germline assignment: CDR1 GTSNPN and CDR2 SVGIG (reference sequence). Trimming removed 4 bases at V and 3 bases at J, with 7 bases between. The CDR3 length is 12 residues. CDR3 sequence: CAWTLNYNEQFF. For the CDR3, the DNA is TGTGCCTGGACTCTTAACTACAATGAGCAGTTCTTC.

This sequence joins TRBV7-2 and TRBJ1-1; perhaps TRBD1 as D (5 bases). Germline loops: CDR1 SGHTA, CDR2 FQGNSA. The CDR3 has 13 amino acids. Trimming shortened V by 5 bases and J by 10 bases, and 17 bases separated the two germline ends. CDR3 loop: CASSPWGPSRAFF. The DNA for the CDR3 is TGTGCCAGCAGCCCCTGGGGCCCGTCTAGAGCTTTCTTT.

This clonotype was picked up many times. This rearrangement joins TRBV7-3 to TRBJ1-1, with a possible D match to TRBD1 (5 bases). V shed 2 bases and J shed 0 bases, with 7 bases lying between them. Per germline, CDR1 SGHTA and CDR2 FQGTGA. The CDR3 covers 14 residues. This CDR3 reads CASSLQGLNTEAFF. The CDR3 region has the DNA TGTGCCAGCAGCTTACAGGGCTTGAACACTGAAGCTTTCTTT.

This clonotype occurred many times. The chain is built from TRBV12-3 or TRBV12-4 and TRBJ2-1; 10 bases fit TRBD2. The CDR3 has 16 amino acids. V was pared by 5 bases and J by 2 bases, with 6 bases of the junction left unmatched. The CDR3 region has the DNA TGTGCCAGCAGTACGCCGGGACTAGCGACCTACAATGAGCAGTTCTTC. This codes for CASSTPGLATYNEQFF.

CDR3 coding DNA: TGTGCCAGCAGCGTAGGCAACGGGAGAAATGAGCAGTTCTTC. Translating it yields CASSVGNGRNEQFF. The rearrangement links TRBV9 to TRBJ2-1, with a tentative D call TRBD2 (6 bases). Trimming removed 0 bases at V and 7 bases at J, with 11 bases between. Germline CDR1 SGDLS, CDR2 YYNGEE. The CDR3 is 14 residues long.

At least ten counts were recorded for this clonotype. The J gene is TRBJ2-3, the V gene TRBV5-1, with D perhaps matching TRBD1 (6 bases). The germline V gene has CDR1 SGHRS and CDR2 YFSETQ. V lost 1 base and J lost 4, with 7 bases in between. The CDR3 extends over 13 amino acids. CDR3 coding DNA: TGCGCCAGCAGCTTGAAGGGGGCAGATACGCAGTATTTT. The encoded protein is CASSLKGADTQYF.

There are a few counts of this clonotype. The rearrangement links TRBV12-3 or TRBV12-4 to TRBJ2-1; 9 bases line up with TRBD2. After removal of 5 bases from V and 11 bases from J, the junction contained 4 bases not matched to a gene. The CDR3 is 12 amino acids. CDR3 sequence reads: CASSLSGSQQFF. The CDR3 DNA follows: TGTGCCAGCAGTCTTAGCGGGAGCCAGCAGTTCTTC.

The chain is built from TRBV20-1 and TRBJ2-3, with 11 bases that match TRBD2. The CDR3 has 16 residues. The ends lost 2 bases at V and 1 base at J; junction bases unmatched: 5. Per the germline V gene, CDR1 is DFQATT and CDR2 is SNEGSKA (reference sequence). CDR3 loop: CSARSPTSGGTDTQYF. The CDR3 DNA sequence: TGCAGTGCTAGATCCCCGACTAGCGGGGGCACAGATACGCAGTATTTT.

Concerning this clonotype itself: This may arise from a read error, as a much more abundant clone is one base away. The chain employs TRBV12-3 or TRBV12-4 and TRBJ2-1, with 9 bases lining up with TRBD1. Germline trimming cut 7 bases from V and 12 bases from J; bases unmatched to any gene: 13. This CDR3 is 14 amino acids long. The CDR3 nucleotides are TGTGCCAGCATCCGACGGACAGGGGCTGATGGGCAGTTCTTC. Its protein is CASIRRTGADGQFF.